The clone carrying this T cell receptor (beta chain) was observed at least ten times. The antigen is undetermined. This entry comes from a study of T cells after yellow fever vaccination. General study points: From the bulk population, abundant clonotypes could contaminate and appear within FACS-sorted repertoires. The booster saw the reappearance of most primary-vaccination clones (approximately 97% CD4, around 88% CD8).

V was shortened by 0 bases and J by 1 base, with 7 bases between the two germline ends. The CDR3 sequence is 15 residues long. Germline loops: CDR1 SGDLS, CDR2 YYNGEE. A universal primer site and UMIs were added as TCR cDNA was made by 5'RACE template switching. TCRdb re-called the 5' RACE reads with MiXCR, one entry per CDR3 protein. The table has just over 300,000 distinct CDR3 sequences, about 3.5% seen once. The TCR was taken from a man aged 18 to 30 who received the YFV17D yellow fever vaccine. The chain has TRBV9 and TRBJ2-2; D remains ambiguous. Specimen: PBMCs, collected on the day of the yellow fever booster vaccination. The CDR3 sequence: CASSVAKGNTGELFF. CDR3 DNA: TGTGCCAGCAGCGTAGCCAAGGGGAACACCGGGGAGCTGTTTTTT.